Sequencing of this T cell receptor beta chain was carried out in a study of CD8+CD57+ T cells in acquired aplastic anemia. The CDR3 sequence is 16 residues long. Looked up from germline, CDR1 is LNHNV and CDR2 is YYDKDF (reference sequence). V was pared by 3 bases and J by 4 bases, with 17 bases between. Before being chosen for sequencing, patients had shown CD8+CD57+ cell expansion by flow cytometry. The table lists this clonotype with a count of one. Profiling that covered TCR beta VDJ and CDR3 relied on genomic DNA as its template. TCRdb re-called the reads through MiXCR, storing one row per CDR3 protein. The sample gives about 150,000 distinct CDR3 sequences, about 54% of which show up once; less than 15% is in the top ten.

J is TRBJ2-3 and V is TRBV15; TRBD1 might be the D (5 bases). Sequenced: sorted CD4+, CD8+, or CD8+CD57+ T cells (not recorded which) from PBMCs. The source is a human donor with aplastic anemia. CDR3 DNA: TGTGCCACCAGCAGTCCCCCAGGGCGCGGCGCAGATACGCAGTATTTT. This encodes CATSSPPGRGADTQYF.